This T cell receptor (beta chain) was documented in a study of regulatory T cells in long-lasting Graves disease. The authors built TCR beta libraries using iRepertoire HTBI primers and Arm-PCR of CDR3 regions. One entry per CDR3 protein, called by TCRdb with MiXCR from the multiplex PCR reads. The data contain hundreds of thousands of distinct CDR3 sequences, approximately 15% of them singletons. Stated time point: newly diagnosed GD, antithyroid drugs for less than 3 months. From RNA extracted from PBMCs, the TCR library was made. Peripheral blood, about 9 milliliters of it, was drawn into EDTA tubes. The V and J ends lost 1 base and 6 bases, in that order; junction bases with no gene match: 7. This CDR3 region has 16 residues. In addition, the sample was reused for a study of T cells in Graves' hyperthyroidism and ophthalmopathy.

Material: peripheral blood mononuclear cells (PBMCs), obtained at new diagnosis, from a patient treated with antithyroid drugs. The receptor was derived from a woman between 40 and 50 years old with Graves disease. V gene TRBV5-7 combines with J gene TRBJ2-2, with TRBD2 matching over 9 bases. TRBV5-7 is an ORF for which the function is uncertain. The CDR3 loop reads CASSLLGGREPGELFF. The CDR3, as DNA: TGTGCCAGCAGCTTGCTCGGCGGGAGGGAACCCGGGGAGCTGTTTTTT.